The entry below describes one T cell receptor beta chain. This clonotype was seen a handful of times. Which antigen it targets is not known. No base-level quality is on record; no much larger clone is a single base apart. This entry comes from a study of molecular identifiers for immune sequencing clone quantification (dated by TCRdb to between 2018 and 2020). Some background on the complete study: In a replicate experiment, RNA from around 20,000 or 100,000 naive CD8 T cells was split into five aliquots, four of which were sequenced. The study was a methods study using CD8 T cells to benchmark molecular-identifier clustering-based TCR repertoire sequencing (MIDCIRS) and TCR RNA copy counting. The full study reports these points: About three recovered TCR RNA copies per cell were obtained by modeling, versus about 9 by digital PCR, implying a capture efficiency of about 30%. Naive libraries contained spiked-in Jurkat TCR RNA (approximately nine copies' worth), which is not part of the donor repertoire. Without barcode sub-clustering, chimeric consensus sequences inflated TCR diversity; chimeras reached as high as 47%. Highly expanded clone sizes could be underestimated if identical TCR molecules share a barcode. In CMV-specific effector cells, clones with more than 20 RNA copies contained over 99% of molecules, whereas in naive cells such clones contained under 1% of molecules. Spiked-in Jurkat TCR RNA equal to a single cell's worth was reported to be detectable even within 1,100,000 naive CD8 T cells.

Libraries of naive CD8 T cells were generated from roughly 18,000 to 920,000 sorted cells, with 10%, 30% or 50% of the purified RNA used. On a BD FACSAria II, naive CD8 T cells were FACS-sorted as CD8+CD4-CCR7+CD45RA+ and collected into RLT Plus buffer. To test detection sensitivity, Jurkat RNA equal to ten TCR copies was added to samples of about 17,000-1,100,000 naive CD8 T cells. CD8 T cells were enriched with RosetteSep CD8+ T Cell Enrichment Cocktail and Ficoll-Paque, followed by ACK red cell lysis. After removal of 1 base from V and 2 bases from J, the junction retains 12 bases not matched to a gene. Including the terminal cysteine and phenylalanine, the CDR3 comprises 17 residues. Only the CDR3 part of the read is kept: 51 bases, read in frame from the first base. CDR1 is given as SGHDT and CDR2 as YYEEEE, both from the germline V gene. The library was made by PCR. The sequencing machine was a NextSeq 500. Bulk TCR libraries were made following a previously described method, with the TCR primers given in Table S5. The Qiagen AllPrep DNA/RNA kit was used to purify total RNA. Before any analysis, reads coming from multiple sequencing runs of the same library were combined into one pool. Concerning the study's data processing: Reads were retained only if an exact TCR constant sequence was present, and the retained reads were trimmed to 150 nt and grouped according to their 12-nt molecular barcodes. Reads in each barcode group were sub-clustered using a 15% Levenshtein threshold, and a quality-weighted consensus sequence was built for each RNA molecule. Non-functional sequences were excluded, and lower-count sequences lying one edit away from another sequence were also excluded. Barcode sub-clusters with fewer than 20% of the maximum read count were removed, based on fitting two negative binomial distributions. TCRdb reworked the public reads: Q25 trimming with fastp, MiXCR clone assembly, productive beta chains retained. Rows matching on CDR3 protein sequence are summarized as one entry with the most common DNA and genes. These V and J calls originate from TCRdb's pipeline instead of the authors' own analysis. This sample gives approximately 320,000 distinct CDR3 sequences in total; roughly 24% of them show up just once. Roughly 0.7% of the sample rests with the top ten.

Sequencing was done on a sample of naive CD8+ T cells from blood, with Jurkat cell RNA spiked in. Taken with the paper, the label for cell subset or site translates to: FACS-sorted CD8+CD4-CCR7+CD45RA+ naive T cells. The origin of this receptor is a human donor in good health. Some libraries in this study had Jurkat cell RNA spiked in. The chain links TRBV5-6 with TRBJ2-7; TRBD2 matches 7 bases in the middle. In nucleotides, the sequence is TGTGCCAGCAGCTTGTCCTACCTAGCGGAACTACCCTACGAGCAGTACTTC. The encoded protein is CASSLSYLAELPYEQYF.